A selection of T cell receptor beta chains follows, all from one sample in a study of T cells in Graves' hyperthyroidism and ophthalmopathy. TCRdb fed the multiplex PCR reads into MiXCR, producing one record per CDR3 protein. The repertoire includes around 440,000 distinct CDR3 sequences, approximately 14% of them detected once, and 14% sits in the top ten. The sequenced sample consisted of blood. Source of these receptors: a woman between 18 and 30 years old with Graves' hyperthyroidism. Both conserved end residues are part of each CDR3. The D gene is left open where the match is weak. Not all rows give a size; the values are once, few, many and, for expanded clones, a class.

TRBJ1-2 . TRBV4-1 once CASSHGIDDSRSSYTF TGCGCCAGCAGCCACGGTATCGACGATTCCCGTTCGAGCTACACCTTC
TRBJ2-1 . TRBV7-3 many CASSLESGIHNEQFF TGTGCCAGCAGCTTAGAAAGCGGAATTCACAATGAGCAGTTCTTC
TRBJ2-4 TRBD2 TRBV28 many CASRGGTSRDIQYF TGTGCCAGCAGGGGGGGGACCTCCCGGGACATTCAGTACTTC
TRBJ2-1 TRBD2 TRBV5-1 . CASSSVTGGLAPRTQFF TGCGCCAGCAGTAGTGTCACCGGGGGACTAGCGCCTAGGACCCAGTTCTTC
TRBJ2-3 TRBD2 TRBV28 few CASSSPLAGGADTQYF TGTGCCAGCAGTTCCCCACTAGCGGGGGGCGCAGATACGCAGTATTTT
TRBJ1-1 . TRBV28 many CASSSNREGTEAFF TGTGCCAGCAGTTCCAACAGGGAGGGCACTGAAGCTTTCTTT
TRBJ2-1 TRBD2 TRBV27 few CASSPPNSAGGLDNEQFF TGTGCCAGCAGTCCCCCGAACTCAGCGGGAGGGCTTGATAATGAGCAGTTCTTC
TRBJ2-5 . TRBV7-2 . CASSLGLGAHIAQETQYF TGTGCCAGCAGCTTAGGGCTAGGGGCCCACATCGCGCAAGAGACCCAGTACTTC
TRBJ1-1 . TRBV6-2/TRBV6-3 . CASSYKLNTEAFF TGTGCCAGCAGTTACAAGCTGAACACTGAAGCTTTCTTT
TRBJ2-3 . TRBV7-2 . CASSLMRGGTDTQYF TGTGCCAGCAGCTTAATGCGGGGCGGCACAGATACGCAGTATTTT
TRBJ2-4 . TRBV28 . CASSPDRAKNIQYF TGTGCCAGCAGCCCTGACAGGGCCAAAAACATTCAGTACTTC
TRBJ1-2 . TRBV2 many CASSGGYGYTF TGTGCCAGCAGTGGGGGTTATGGCTACACCTTC
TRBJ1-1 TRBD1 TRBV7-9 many CASSYTGGDTEAFF TGTGCCAGCAGTTATACAGGGGGCGACACTGAAGCTTTCTTT
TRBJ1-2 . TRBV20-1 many CSAREQTDNYGYTF TGCAGTGCTAGAGAACAGACCGATAACTATGGCTACACCTTC
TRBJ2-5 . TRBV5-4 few CASSLRSVGAKKTQYF TGTGCCAGCAGCTTGAGGTCGGTGGGGGCGAAAAAGACCCAGTACTTC
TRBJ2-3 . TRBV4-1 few CASSQVPVSSTQYF TGCGCCAGCAGCCAAGTTCCGGTCAGCTCTACGCAGTATTTT
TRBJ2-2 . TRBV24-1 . CATNRGTGELFF TGTGCCACCAACCGCGGCACCGGGGAGCTGTTTTTT
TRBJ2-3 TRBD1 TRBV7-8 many CASSWNGQGYTDTQYF TGTGCCAGCAGCTGGAACGGACAGGGGTACACAGATACGCAGTATTTT
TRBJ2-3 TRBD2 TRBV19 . CASSIGKLAGITDTQYF TGTGCCAGTAGTATTGGAAAACTAGCGGGAATCACAGATACGCAGTATTTT
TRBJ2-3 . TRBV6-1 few CASSSQMKSFSTDTQYF TGTGCCAGCAGTTCCCAAATGAAAAGTTTTAGCACAGATACGCAGTATTTT
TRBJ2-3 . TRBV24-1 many CATSPFDRTDTQYF TGTGCCACCAGTCCCTTTGACCGCACAGATACGCAGTATTTT
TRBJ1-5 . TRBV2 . CASRPGRVSQPQHF TGTGCCAGCAGGCCGGGGAGGGTAAGTCAGCCCCAGCATTTT
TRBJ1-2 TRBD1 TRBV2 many CASIRIRDRSGRLGYTF TGTGCCAGCATACGAATCCGGGACAGGAGCGGAAGACTTGGCTACACCTTC
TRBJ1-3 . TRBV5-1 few CASSLEGQGSGNTIYF TGCGCCAGCAGCTTGGAAGGTCAGGGCTCGGGAAACACCATATATTTT
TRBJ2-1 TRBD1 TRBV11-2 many CASSPQTGSHSDEQFF TGTGCCAGCAGCCCGCAGACAGGGTCACATTCCGATGAGCAGTTCTTC
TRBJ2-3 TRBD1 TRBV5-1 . CASSSATQGAGTDTQYF TGCGCCAGCAGCTCGGCTACCCAGGGGGCAGGTACAGATACGCAGTATTTT
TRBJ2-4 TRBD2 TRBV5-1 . CASSLGGIMAGEPDQYF TGCGCCAGCAGCTTGGGGGGGATTATGGCGGGAGAACCTGATCAGTACTTC
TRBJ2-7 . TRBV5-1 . CASSLGQNPYEQYF TGCGCCAGCAGCTTGGGACAGAACCCCTACGAGCAGTACTTC
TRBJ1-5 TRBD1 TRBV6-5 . CASSFITGGNQPQHF TGTGCCAGCAGTTTTATAACAGGGGGCAATCAGCCCCAGCATTTT
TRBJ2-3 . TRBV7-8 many CASSLNPRRPTDTQYF TGTGCCAGCAGCTTAAACCCTCGGCGGCCCACAGATACGCAGTATTTT
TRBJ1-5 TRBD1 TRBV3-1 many CASSQSNRGNQPQHF TGTGCCAGCAGCCAGAGTAACAGGGGAAATCAGCCCCAGCATTTT
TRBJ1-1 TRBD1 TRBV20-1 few CSARQGARATEAFF TGCAGTGCAAGACAGGGAGCTCGGGCCACTGAAGCTTTCTTT
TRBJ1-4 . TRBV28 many CASTQRGILNEKLFF TGTGCCAGCACCCAAAGGGGCATACTTAATGAAAAACTGTTTTTT
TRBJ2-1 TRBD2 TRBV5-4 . CASSTVSGVSYNEQFF TGTGCCAGCAGCACCGTGAGCGGGGTCTCCTACAATGAGCAGTTCTTC
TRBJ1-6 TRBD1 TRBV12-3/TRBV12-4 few CASSRTGGGSPLHF TGTGCCAGCAGTCGGACAGGGGGTGGTTCACCCCTCCACTTT